The 13 T cell receptor beta chains below all came from one sample that was sequenced in a study of control samples from healthy donors and cancer patients. Clones were sequenced by immunoSEQ multiplex PCR, and TCRdb holds only the in-frame ones, with some missing. The sample holds about 130,000 clones; more than 75% are singletons and the top ten take around 2%. What was sequenced was blood. Receptors originate from a man between 18 and 35 years old in good health.

This clone was counted between two and nine times. V is TRBV11-3 and J is TRBJ2-7; D not resolved. The CDR3 covers 12 residues. V was shortened by 4 bases and J by 4 bases, with 8 bases between the two germline ends. Germline V gives CDR1 SGHNT, CDR2 YENEEA. CDR3 loop: CASSSSQYEQYF. The DNA for the CDR3 is TGTGCCAGCAGCTCCTCCCAGTACGAGCAGTACTTC.

The chain employs TRBV7-3 and TRBJ2-1; 9 bases are shared with TRBD2. V shed 5 bases and J 13 bases; nucleotides not matched to a gene: 12. Germline V gene data show CDR1 as SGHTA and CDR2 as FQGTGA. This CDR3 is 14 amino acids long. CDR3 protein: CASSPGAGTSFQFF. In DNA, the CDR3 is TGTGCCAGCAGCCCGGGAGCCGGGACTAGCTTCCAGTTCTTC.

Written as DNA, the CDR3 is TGTGCCAGCAGCCAGGGCCGGATGAACACTGAAGCTTTCTTT. As protein: CASSQGRMNTEAFF. The chain combines TRBV9 with TRBJ1-1, with D maybe TRBD1 (5 bases). There are 14 residues in the CDR3. V was pared by 4 bases and J by 0 bases, with 10 bases between. Germline CDR1 SGDLS, CDR2 YYNGEE.

V gene TRBV4-1 combines with J gene TRBJ1-1; tentative D call: TRBD1 (6 bases). The CDR3 sequence is 15 residues long. CDR1 is MGHRA and CDR2 is YSYEKL in the germline V gene. V was pared by 0 bases and J by 5 bases, with 13 bases between. CDR3 DNA sequence: TGCGCCAGCAGCCAAGAGAAAGGGGGGGGGACTGAAGCTTTCTTT. Its protein product is CASSQEKGGGTEAFF.

The chain couples TRBV28 to TRBJ1-6, with D unclear. V dropped 11 bases and J dropped 7 bases, with 15 bases sitting between them. The length of the CDR3 is 13 residues. From germline, CDR1 is MDHEN and CDR2 SYDVKM. The CDR3 loop reads CAGGVGGNSPLHF. Here the CDR3 DNA reads TGTGCCGGAGGTGTCGGTGGAAATTCACCCCTCCACTTT.

The chain combines TRBV5-1 with TRBJ2-7; 14 nucleotides match TRBD2. V trimming: 3 bases; J trimming: 6 bases; junction bases outside the gene matches: 8. This CDR3 is 16 amino acids long. The germline CDR1 and CDR2 sequences are SGHRS and YFSETQ. The CDR3 sequence is CASSSSGLAGESEQYF. Written as DNA, the CDR3 is TGCGCCAGCAGCTCCTCGGGACTAGCGGGAGAGAGCGAGCAGTACTTC.

CDR3 nucleotide sequence: TGCAGCGTCCACAGGGGAAGCACTGAAGCTTTCTTT. Translation: CSVHRGSTEAFF. The chain links TRBV29-1 to TRBJ1-1; 7 bases map to TRBD1. CDR3 length: 12 residues. Germline CDR1 is SQVTM and CDR2 is ANQGSEA. The V and J ends lost 6 bases and 4 bases, in that order; junction bases with no gene match: 5.

V is TRBV27 and J is TRBJ1-1; D is perhaps TRBD1 (5 bases). V shed 5 bases and J shed 0 bases, with 13 bases lying between them. The CDR3 is made up of 15 amino acids. The germline V gene encodes CDR1 MNHEY and CDR2 SMNVEV (reference sequence). The CDR3: CASSNHRFMNTEAFF. In nucleotides, the CDR3 is TGTGCCAGCAGTAACCACAGGTTTATGAACACTGAAGCTTTCTTT.

The chain employs TRBV11-2 and TRBJ2-7; D might be TRBD2 (6 bases). This CDR3 has 17 residues. CDR1 and CDR2 (germline): SGHAT, FQNNGV. With 0 bases removed from V and 0 bases from J, the gap between germline ends came to 15 bases. CDR3 DNA: TGTGCCAGCAGCTTAGATCGATTGGGACTGGGCTCCTACGAGCAGTACTTC. It codes for CASSLDRLGLGSYEQYF.

This sequence joins TRBV28 and TRBJ1-4; a weak D match, TRBD1 (5 bases). From germline, CDR1 is MDHEN and CDR2 SYDVKM. This CDR3 has 13 amino acids. V lost 7 bases and J 3 bases, leaving 9 bases between the germline ends. The CDR3 loop is CASNTGPNEKLFF. The CDR3 coding sequence is TGTGCCAGCAATACGGGACCTAATGAAAAACTGTTTTTT.

The gene calls are TRBV5-1 and TRBJ1-2, with a possible D match to TRBD1 (6 bases). The CDR3 length is 15 residues. Germline V gene data show CDR1 as SGHRS and CDR2 as YFSETQ. V was pared by 0 bases and J by 2 bases, with 11 bases between. The CDR3 DNA reads TGCGCCAGCAGCTTGGAAGGGGGGGCGAACTATGGCTACACCTTC. This translates into CASSLEGGANYGYTF. Full variable domain (rest looked up from reference TRBV5-1 and TRBJ1-2): KAGVTQTPRYLIKTRGQQVTLSCSPISGHRSVSWYQQTPGQGLQFLFEYFSETQRNKGNFPGRFSGRQFSNSRSEMNVSTLELGDSALYLCASSLEGGANYGYTFGSGTRLTVV.

The chain employs TRBV30 and TRBJ2-2; no firm D call. The length of the CDR3 is 13 residues. Germline V gives CDR1 GTSNPN, CDR2 SVGIG (reference sequence). V dropped 3 bases and J dropped 3 bases, with 8 bases sitting between them. The CDR3 reads CAWSPYYTGELFF. CDR3 DNA sequence: TGTGCCTGGAGCCCCTATTACACCGGGGAGCTGTTTTTT. The entire variable domain, with the rest obtained from reference TRBV30 and TRBJ2-2, is as follows: SQTIHQWPATLVQPVGSPLSLECTVEGTSNPNLYWYRQAAGRGLQLLFYSVGIGQISSEVPQNLSASRPQDRQFILSSKKLLLSDSGFYLCAWSPYYTGELFFGEGSRLTVL.

V and J are TRBV7-9 and TRBJ2-3; 14 nucleotides agree with TRBD2. Per germline, CDR1 SEHNR and CDR2 FQNEAQ (reference sequence). Trimming cost V 6 bases and J 0 bases; bases outside gene matches: 5. CDR3 length: 17 residues. The CDR3 DNA is TGTGCCAGCAGTCAGGGGACTAGCGGGAGAAGCACAGATACGCAGTATTTT. This sequence encodes CASSQGTSGRSTDTQYF.